This TCR beta chain emerged from a study of identical twins. This clonotype was counted only a few times. Its specificity is not known. Study findings and constraints: Alpha sequences out of frame and shared by twins had excess low generation probability. Monozygotic twins shared more out-of-frame TCR alpha than recombination models predicted.

Trimming took 6 bases from V and 4 from J, leaving 16 bases between them. The CDR3 has 15 amino acids. TCRdb fed the 5' RACE reads into MiXCR, producing one record per CDR3 protein. This table has nearly 250,000 distinct CDR3 sequences, roughly 7% appearing once. The data were also submitted as part of a second study, on yellow fever vaccine responses in identical twins. Per that study: Reportedly, twins' vaccine T cell responses looked partly convergent and partly personalized.

The source is a woman aged 18-29 years in good health. The material sequenced was memory (CD45RO+) T cells sorted from blood. The genes are TRBV12-3 or TRBV12-4 and TRBJ2-1; D possibly corresponds to TRBD2 (5 bases). CDR3 in amino acids: CASRPTGSPYNEQFF. In nucleotides, the CDR3 is TGTGCCAGCAGACCCACGGGATCACCGTACAATGAGCAGTTCTTC.